These T cell receptor beta chains were read from a single sample in a study of CD8 T cells in ankylosing spondylitis. Each CDR3 protein gets one entry after TCRdb re-called the 5' RACE reads with MiXCR. The sample lists under 250,000 distinct CDR3 sequences; roughly 32% were seen once. Sequencing used blood, either unsorted or a sorted T cell fraction (not recorded which). The receptors originated from a male donor with ankylosing spondylitis or in good health (not recorded which). Both conserved end residues are part of each CDR3. D genes are given only for firm matches. Size is stated for part of the rows, as once, few or many counts, or as a class when the clone is expanded.

V gene	J gene	D gene	clone size	CDR3 protein	CDR3 DNA
TRBV12-3/TRBV12-4	TRBJ2-2	TRBD2	.	CASTDSGGTHGELFF	TGTGCCAGCACAGATAGCGGGGGGACCCACGGGGAGCTGTTTTTT
TRBV7-2	TRBJ2-7	.	once	CALSRGRANEQYF	TGTGCCCTGTCCCGGGGCAGGGCGAACGAGCAGTACTTC
TRBV5-4	TRBJ1-1	.	.	CASSSGNSPNTEAFF	TGTGCCAGCAGCTCCGGCAACTCACCGAACACTGAAGCTTTCTTT
TRBV6-5	TRBJ2-1	.	.	CASRIDMGEQFF	TGTGCCAGCAGGATCGACATGGGGGAGCAGTTCTTC
TRBV20-1	TRBJ2-1	.	.	CSARVLGLSSYNEQFF	TGCAGTGCTAGGGTACTCGGACTGAGCTCCTACAATGAGCAGTTCTTC
TRBV29-1	TRBJ2-5	.	.	CSASTRAPDRAQYF	TGCAGCGCCTCGACTAGGGCCCCGGATAGGGCCCAGTACTTC
TRBV29-1	TRBJ2-7	.	few	CSVGPGPINEQYF	TGCAGCGTTGGGCCAGGGCCTATCAACGAGCAGTACTTC
TRBV5-5	TRBJ2-1	.	few	CASSLAGPSPHNEQFF	TGTGCCAGCAGCTTGGCCGGTCCTTCTCCCCACAATGAGCAGTTCTTC
TRBV20-1	TRBJ2-3	.	.	CSARDPGTDTQYF	TGCAGTGCTAGAGATCCAGGCACAGATACGCAGTATTTT
TRBV29-1	TRBJ2-2	TRBD1	.	CSVGQGRTGELFF	TGCAGCGTTGGACAGGGAAGGACCGGGGAGCTGTTTTTT
TRBV15	TRBJ2-7	.	.	CATSRDCYAGAYEQYF	TGTGCCACCAGCAGAGATTGTTACGCAGGTGCCTACGAGCAGTACTTC
TRBV4-1	TRBJ1-1	.	.	CASSQGPKAFF	TGCGCCAGCAGCCAAGGACCAAAGGCTTTCTTT
TRBV30	TRBJ2-7	.	.	CAWSPKGLGQYF	TGTGCCTGGAGCCCGAAGGGGTTGGGGCAGTACTTC
TRBV12-3/TRBV12-4	TRBJ2-5	.	.	CASSSQGAETQYF	TGTGCCAGCAGTTCACAGGGAGCAGAGACCCAGTACTTC
TRBV20-1	TRBJ1-1	.	.	CSARGGPRDTEAFF	TGCAGTGCTAGAGGTGGCCCCAGGGACACTGAAGCTTTCTTT
TRBV7-9	TRBJ2-5	TRBD1	.	CASSLALGQKETQYF	TGTGCCAGCAGCTTGGCCCTGGGACAGAAAGAGACCCAGTACTTC
TRBV29-1	TRBJ2-5	.	.	CSVDRYQETQYF	TGCAGCGTTGACCGATACCAAGAGACCCAGTACTTC
TRBV7-9	TRBJ1-4	.	.	CASSLGGLAEKLFF	TGTGCCAGCAGCTTAGGGGGCCTTGCTGAAAAACTGTTTTTT
TRBV6-1	TRBJ2-1	.	.	CASIPSIYNEQFF	TGTGCCAGCATCCCCTCGATCTACAATGAGCAGTTCTTC
TRBV20-1	TRBJ1-5	.	few	CSAPSGIYQPQHF	TGCAGTGCTCCTTCGGGGATCTACCAGCCCCAGCATTTT
TRBV20-1	TRBJ1-5	.	many	CSASESNQPQHF	TGCAGTGCTAGTGAGAGCAATCAGCCCCAGCATTTT
TRBV7-6	TRBJ2-3	.	few	CASSFSVASTDTQYF	TGTGCCAGCAGCTTCTCGGTAGCGAGCACAGATACGCAGTATTTT
TRBV5-1	TRBJ2-3	.	once	CASSDPPGGRPATDTQYF	TGCGCCAGCAGCGATCCGCCAGGCGGCCGACCAGCCACAGATACGCAGTATTTT
TRBV29-1	TRBJ2-7	TRBD1	.	CSVWGQGAFQFDEQYF	TGCAGCGTTTGGGGGCAGGGGGCATTCCAATTCGACGAGCAGTACTTC
TRBV20-1	TRBJ2-3	.	few	CSAAGGPADTQYF	TGCAGTGCCGCCGGGGGGCCGGCAGATACGCAGTATTTT
TRBV5-1	TRBJ2-3	TRBD1	.	CASSSRGQGSTDTQYF	TGCGCCAGCAGCTCCAGGGGACAGGGAAGCACAGATACGCAGTATTTT
TRBV20-1	TRBJ1-5	TRBD1	.	CSATQGNAPYYQPQHF	TGCAGTGCCACACAGGGGAATGCCCCTTACTATCAGCCCCAGCATTTT
TRBV19	TRBJ2-5	.	.	CASSIGAKETQYF	TGTGCCAGTAGTATAGGGGCCAAAGAGACCCAGTACTTC
TRBV7-2	TRBJ1-6	.	few	CASSPGQNSPLHF	TGTGCCAGCAGCCCCGGACAGAATTCACCCCTCCACTTT
TRBV12-3/TRBV12-4	TRBJ2-7	TRBD1	few	CASKVGQTSYEQYF	TGTGCCAGCAAGGTGGGACAGACTTCCTACGAGCAGTACTTC
TRBV9	TRBJ2-4	.	.	CASSVAAENIQYF	TGTGCCAGCAGCGTAGCGGCAGAAAACATTCAGTACTTC
TRBV6-6	TRBJ2-7	.	few	CASSQEGGEQYF	TGTGCCAGCAGTCAAGAGGGCGGGGAGCAGTACTTC
TRBV7-2	TRBJ2-3	.	.	CASSLVHTDTQYF	TGTGCCAGCAGCTTAGTCCACACAGATACGCAGTATTTT
TRBV12-3/TRBV12-4	TRBJ2-2	.	.	CASSPFQRKNTGELFF	TGTGCCAGCAGTCCATTCCAGCGGAAGAACACCGGGGAGCTGTTTTTT
TRBV20-1	TRBJ2-1	.	.	CSARKTRGRHNEQFF	TGCAGTGCTAGAAAAACCAGGGGTAGACACAATGAGCAGTTCTTC
TRBV29-1	TRBJ2-7	TRBD1	.	CSVKDRGLSYEQYF	TGCAGCGTCAAGGACAGGGGGCTCTCCTACGAGCAGTACTTC
TRBV7-8	TRBJ1-6	.	.	CASSLVSWDPVLPLHF	TGTGCCAGCAGCTTAGTGAGCTGGGACCCGGTGTTGCCCCTCCACTTT
TRBV10-3	TRBJ1-6	TRBD1	many	CAISESDRVSYNSPLHF	TGTGCCATCAGTGAGTCGGACAGGGTGTCCTATAATTCACCCCTCCACTTT
TRBV12-3/TRBV12-4	TRBJ1-6	.	.	CASGPGLYNSPLHF	TGTGCCAGCGGCCCCGGATTATATAATTCACCCCTCCACTTT
TRBV29-1	TRBJ2-7	.	.	CSVGAYGPGSYEQYF	TGCAGCGTTGGAGCCTACGGGCCGGGCTCCTACGAGCAGTACTTC
TRBV24-1	TRBJ2-5	TRBD2	.	CATIASGGPIPKQETQYF	TGTGCCACCATCGCTAGCGGGGGGCCAATTCCGAAGCAAGAGACCCAGTACTTC
TRBV20-1	TRBJ2-2	TRBD1	once	CSATDRATGELFF	TGCAGTGCAACGGACAGGGCCACCGGGGAGCTGTTTTTT
TRBV20-1	TRBJ1-5	.	few	CSAREVGLTDQPQHF	TGCAGTGCTAGGGAAGTAGGGTTGACGGATCAGCCCCAGCATTTT
TRBV29-1	TRBJ2-4	.	.	CSAGTLGFQYF	TGCAGCGCCGGGACATTGGGCTTTCAGTACTTC
TRBV12-3/TRBV12-4	TRBJ2-1	.	.	CASSPENSYGNEQFF	TGTGCCAGCAGTCCCGAAAATTCCTATGGGAATGAGCAGTTCTTC
TRBV20-1	TRBJ2-2	.	few	CSARDRARSWELFF	TGCAGTGCTAGAGATCGGGCCAGGAGCTGGGAGCTGTTTTTT
TRBV6-1	TRBJ2-7	.	few	CASSLGGSVSYEQYF	TGTGCCAGCAGCCTGGGGGGCAGCGTCTCCTACGAGCAGTACTTC
TRBV11-2	TRBJ2-5	.	.	CASSLVPRAGETQYF	TGTGCCAGCAGCTTAGTCCCCCGGGCCGGGGAGACCCAGTACTTC
TRBV11-2	TRBJ2-5	.	.	CASSPRTRGETQYF	TGTGCCAGCAGCCCCCGGACCCGCGGAGAGACCCAGTACTTC
TRBV4-2	TRBJ2-7	.	.	CASSQLQGPEQYF	TGTGCCAGCAGCCAGCTACAGGGTCCCGAGCAGTACTTC